This T cell receptor (beta chain) derives from a study of Graves' ophthalmopathy and Graves' hyperthyroidism. The wider study: Hyperthyroidism showing no ophthalmopathy within 18 months of follow-up was stable. Study-wide findings and caveats: Most thyroid-expanded clonotypes exceeding 0.001 frequency were also found in blood.

Amplifying from RNA transcripts, the study obtained TCR beta CDR3 regions. After a first-round RT-PCR with HTBI primers, a second-round multiplex PCR was run. MiXCR was run by TCRdb on the multiplex PCR reads, yielding one entry per CDR3 protein. The sample holds over a million distinct CDR3 sequences; about two fifths are singletons and the top ten take 11%. Certain patients, namely those with other autoimmune diseases, uncontrolled infections, pregnancy or lactation, were excluded. Symptoms, serum thyroxine and TRAb, thyroid ultrasound, and orbital computed tomography formed the diagnostic basis. This CDR3 has 13 residues. V dropped 7 bases and J dropped 5; count of bases not matched to a gene: 8. Germline V CDR1 and CDR2: SGHTA, FQGNSA. As regards this clonotype: Its antigen is as yet unknown.

The sequence derives from an adult man with Graves' hyperthyroidism. Sequencing was carried out using peripheral blood or thyroid tissue (not recorded which). The chain combines TRBV7-2 with TRBJ2-7; 7 bases are a match to TRBD2. The CDR3, as DNA: TGTGCCAGCAACCAAGGGGAGGGTAACGAGCAGTACTTC. This codes for CASNQGEGNEQYF.